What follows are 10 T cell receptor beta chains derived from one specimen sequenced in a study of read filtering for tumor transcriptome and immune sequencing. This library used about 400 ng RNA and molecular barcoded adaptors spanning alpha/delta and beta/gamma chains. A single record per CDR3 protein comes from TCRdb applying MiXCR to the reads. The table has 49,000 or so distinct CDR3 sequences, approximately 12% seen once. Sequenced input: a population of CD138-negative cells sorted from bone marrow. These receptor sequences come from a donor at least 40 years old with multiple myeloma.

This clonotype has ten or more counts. CDR3 in amino acids: CASSQQGTNEQFF. The CDR3 DNA is TGTGCCAGCAGTCAGCAGGGGACCAATGAGCAGTTCTTC. V and J are TRBV13 and TRBJ2-1, with D possibly being TRBD1 (6 bases). CDR3 length: 13 amino acids. The V gene lost 6 bases and the J gene lost 6 bases, with 12 bases spanning the gap. The germline gives CDR1 PRHDT, CDR2 FYEKMQ (reference sequence).

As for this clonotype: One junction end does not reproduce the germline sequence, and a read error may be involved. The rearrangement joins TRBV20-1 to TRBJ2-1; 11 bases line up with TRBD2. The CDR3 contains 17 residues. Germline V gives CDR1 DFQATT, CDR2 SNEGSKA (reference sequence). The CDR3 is CSARSPELAGVHKEQFF. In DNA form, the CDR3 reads TGCAGTGCTAGATCTCCGGAACTAGCGGGAGTTCACAAAGAGCAGTTCTTC.

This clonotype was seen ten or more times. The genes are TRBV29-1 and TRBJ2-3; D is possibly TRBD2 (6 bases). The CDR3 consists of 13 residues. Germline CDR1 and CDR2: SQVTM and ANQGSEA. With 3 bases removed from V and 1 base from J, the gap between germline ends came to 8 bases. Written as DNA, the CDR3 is TGCAGCGTTGAGACGGGAGGCACAGATACGCAGTATTTT. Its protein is CSVETGGTDTQYF.

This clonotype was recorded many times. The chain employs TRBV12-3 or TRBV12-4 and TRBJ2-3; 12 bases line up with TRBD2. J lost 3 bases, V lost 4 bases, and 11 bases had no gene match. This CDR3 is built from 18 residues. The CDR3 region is CASSSPDATSGSTDTQYF. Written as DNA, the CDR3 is TGTGCCAGCAGTTCCCCAGACGCGACTAGCGGGAGTACAGATACGCAGTATTTT.

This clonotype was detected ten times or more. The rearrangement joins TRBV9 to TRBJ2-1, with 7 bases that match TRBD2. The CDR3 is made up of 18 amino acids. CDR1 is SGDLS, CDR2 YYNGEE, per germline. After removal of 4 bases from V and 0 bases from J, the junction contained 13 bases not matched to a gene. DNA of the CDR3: TGTGCCAGCAGCCCAGAACTCGAAGCGGGAAGCTCCTACAATGAGCAGTTCTTC. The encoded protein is CASSPELEAGSSYNEQFF. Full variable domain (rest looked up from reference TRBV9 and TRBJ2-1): DSGVTQTPKHLITATGQRVTLRCSPRSGDLSVYWYQQSLDQGLQFLIQYYNGEERAKGNILERFSAQQFPDLHSELNLSSLELGDSALYFCASSPELEAGSSYNEQFFGPGTRLTVL.

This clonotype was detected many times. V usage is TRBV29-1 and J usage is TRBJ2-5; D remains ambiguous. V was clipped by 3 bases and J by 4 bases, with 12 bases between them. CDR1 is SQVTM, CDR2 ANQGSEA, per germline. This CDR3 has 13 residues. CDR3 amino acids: CSVESRRLETQYF. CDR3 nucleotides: TGCAGCGTTGAGTCAAGGCGCCTAGAGACCCAGTACTTC. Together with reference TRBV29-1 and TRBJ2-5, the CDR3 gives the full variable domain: SAVISQKPSRDICQRGTSLTIQCQVDSQVTMMFWYRQQPGQSLTLIATANQGSEATYESGFVIDKFPISRPNLTFSTLTVSNMSPEDSSIYLCSVESRRLETQYFGPGTRLLVL.

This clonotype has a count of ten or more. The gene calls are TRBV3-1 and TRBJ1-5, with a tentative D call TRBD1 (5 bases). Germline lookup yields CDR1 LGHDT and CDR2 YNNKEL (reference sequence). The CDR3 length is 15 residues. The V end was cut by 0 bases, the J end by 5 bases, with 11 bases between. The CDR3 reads CASSQEGVRDQPQHF. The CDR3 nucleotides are TGTGCCAGCAGCCAAGAAGGGGTTAGGGATCAGCCCCAGCATTTT. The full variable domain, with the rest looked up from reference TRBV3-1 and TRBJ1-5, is DTAVSQTPKYLVTQMGNDKSIKCEQNLGHDTMYWYKQDSKKFLKIMFSYNNKELIINETVPNRFSPKSPDKAHLNLHINSLELGDSAVYFCASSQEGVRDQPQHFGDGTRLSIL.

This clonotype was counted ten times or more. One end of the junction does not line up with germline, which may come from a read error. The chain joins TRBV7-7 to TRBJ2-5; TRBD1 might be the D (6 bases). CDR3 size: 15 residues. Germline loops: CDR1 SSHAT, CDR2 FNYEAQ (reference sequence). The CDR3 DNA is TGTGCTAGCAGCGCCTTTGGACAGTTCCAAGAGACCCAGTACTTC. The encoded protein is CASSAFGQFQETQYF.

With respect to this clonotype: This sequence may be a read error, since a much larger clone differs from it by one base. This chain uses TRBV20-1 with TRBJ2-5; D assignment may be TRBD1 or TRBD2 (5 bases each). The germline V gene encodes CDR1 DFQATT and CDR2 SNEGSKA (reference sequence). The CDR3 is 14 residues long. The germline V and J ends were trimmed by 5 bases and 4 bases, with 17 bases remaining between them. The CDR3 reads CSAGLRGEGETQYF. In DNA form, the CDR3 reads TGCAGTGCTGGGCTGAGGGGAGAGGGAGAGACCCAGTACTTC.

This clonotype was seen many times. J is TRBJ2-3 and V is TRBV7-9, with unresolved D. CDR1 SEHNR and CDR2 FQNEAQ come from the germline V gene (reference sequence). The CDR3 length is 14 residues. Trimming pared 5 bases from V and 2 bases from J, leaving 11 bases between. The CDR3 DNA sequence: TGTGCCAGCAGCACCCCGCGTTCCACAGATACGCAGTATTTT. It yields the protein CASSTPRSTDTQYF. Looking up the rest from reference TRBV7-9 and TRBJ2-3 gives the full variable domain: DTGVSQNPRHKITKRGQNVTFRCDPISEHNRLYWYRQTLGQGPEFLTYFQNEAQLEKSRLLSDRFSAERPKGSFSTLEIQRTEQGDSAMYLCASSTPRSTDTQYFGPGTRLTVL.